This T cell receptor (beta chain) derives from a study of response to subunit inactivated influenza vaccine (dated by TCRdb to the late 2010s). At the level of the whole study: Deep quantitative profiling of the T cell receptor repertoire was used in the study to follow responses to a trivalent subunit inactivated influenza vaccine. Study-wide conclusions, independent of this receptor: The authors suggested that each seasonal influenza vaccination may recruit only a limited number of new T cells.

Library preparation was by RT-PCR. Sequencing took place on an Illumina HiSeq 2500. TCRdb took the public reads, trimmed them with fastp at Q25, ran MiXCR for clone calling and kept in-frame beta chains. Every entry covers one CDR3 protein and lists the most common genes and DNA from its rows. In this sample the table shows some 850,000 distinct CDR3 sequences, under 20% of which occur a single time. Of the sample, approximately 11% falls within the top ten clones. This clonotype was recorded a few times. Its antigen target is currently unknown. No clone much larger than this one lies a single base away; base qualities are absent. CDR1 and CDR2 (SGHTA, FQGNSA) derive from the germline V gene. Trimming removed 0 bases from V and 5 bases from J, leaving 10 bases between the germline ends. The CDR3 numbers 14 residues from cysteine through phenylalanine. Of the read, only the CDR3 DNA is kept; its 42 bases are in frame from base 1.

The TCR comes from a man aged 45-60 years who received an inactivated influenza vaccine. Donor details come from another sample of the same person, matched by shared clones. This chain joins TRBV7-2 to TRBJ2-5, with the D gene not clear enough to name. The material sequenced was PBMCs from blood, taken 5 days after vaccination. The sequenced DNA is TGTGCCAGCAGCTTAGCCCTAGTGTTGGAGACCCAGTACTTC. This codes for CASSLALVLETQYF.